These T cell receptor beta chains were read from a single sample in a study of CD8+CD57+ T cells in acquired aplastic anemia. TCRdb reanalysed the reads using MiXCR and keeps one entry per CDR3 protein. Of around 500,000 distinct CDR3 sequences in the sample, approximately 32% are singletons; the top ten hold around 0.82%. Material: sorted CD4+, CD8+, or CD8+CD57+ T cells (not recorded which) from PBMCs. The receptor set was obtained from a human donor with aplastic anemia. CDR3s include the opening cysteine and the closing phenylalanine or tryptophan. The D gene is left open where the match is weak. Where a row states a size, it is once, few, many or the class of an expanded clone; other rows omit it.

.,TRBV11-2,TRBD1,TRBJ2-1,CASSQMTPGQGHEQFF,TGTGCCAGCAGTCAAATGACCCCGGGACAGGGACATGAGCAGTTCTTC
many,TRBV5-1,.,TRBJ1-2,CASKPGTSSYGYTF,TGCGCCAGCAAACCCGGGACCTCCTCCTATGGCTACACCTTC
.,TRBV24-1,TRBD2,TRBJ2-1,CATSGLTSGGNEQFF,TGTGCCACCAGTGGTCTGACGAGCGGGGGCAATGAGCAGTTCTTC
.,TRBV6-1,TRBD1,TRBJ1-6,CASSENGQAYNSPLHF,TGTGCCAGCAGTGAAAACGGACAGGCTTATAATTCACCCCTCCACTTT
.,TRBV19,.,TRBJ2-7,CASSPTDSSYEQYF,TGTGCCAGTAGTCCGACGGACAGCTCCTACGAGCAGTACTTC
many,TRBV10-3,TRBD2,TRBJ2-7,CAMRPGGSLGYEQYF,TGTGCCATGCGTCCGGGAGGCTCTCTGGGGTACGAGCAGTACTTC
many,TRBV5-6,.,TRBJ1-6,CASTVGGGGGSPLHF,TGTGCCAGCACCGTTGGTGGCGGGGGCGGTTCACCCCTCCACTTT
few,TRBV5-5,.,TRBJ2-7,CASRRSGDSYYEQYF,TGTGCCAGCAGACGTTCGGGGGACTCATACTACGAGCAGTACTTC
.,TRBV7-3,.,TRBJ1-4,CASHEKLFF,TGCGCCAGCCATGAAAAACTGTTTTTT
.,TRBV2,.,TRBJ1-2,CATGGSTNYGYTF,TGTGCCACTGGGGGGTCAACTAACTATGGCTACACCTTC
few,TRBV11-1,TRBD1,TRBJ2-7,CARSPDRADHPYEQYF,TGTGCCCGCAGCCCGGACAGGGCCGACCACCCCTACGAGCAGTACTTC
many,TRBV10-3,.,TRBJ1-4,CAISESSGGGQEKLFF,TGTGCCATCAGTGAGTCCAGCGGGGGGGGTCAAGAAAAACTGTTTTTT
.,TRBV10-3,.,TRBJ2-1,CAISESRTKFDEQFF,TGTGCCATCAGTGAGTCCCGGACTAAGTTCGATGAGCAGTTCTTC
many,TRBV24-1,.,TRBJ1-2,CATSDLRPPGRSAGYTF,TGTGCCACCAGTGATTTGCGTCCGCCGGGACGGAGCGCCGGCTACACCTTC
.,TRBV5-1,TRBD1,TRBJ1-3,CASSLDTGVPSGNTIYF,TGCGCCAGCAGCTTGGACACAGGGGTTCCATCTGGAAACACCATATATTTT
many,TRBV29-1,.,TRBJ2-7,CSVESGDEQYF,TGCAGCGTTGAATCCGGGGACGAGCAGTACTTC
.,TRBV19,.,TRBJ1-2,CASSATSLNYGYTF,TGTGCCAGCAGTGCGACATCCTTAAACTATGGCTACACCTTC
.,TRBV7-2,.,TRBJ1-4,CASSLDRWAEKLFF,TGTGCCAGCAGCTTAGACAGGTGGGCTGAAAAACTGTTTTTT
few,TRBV11-2,.,TRBJ2-7,CASSLEYNSQTYEQYF,TGTGCCAGCAGCTTAGAATACAACTCCCAAACCTACGAGCAGTACTTC
few,TRBV4-3,.,TRBJ2-5,CASSREPQAGKGTQYF,TGCGCCAGCAGCCGAGAGCCCCAGGCGGGGAAGGGGACCCAGTACTTC
many,TRBV7-6,TRBD1,TRBJ1-2,CASSLAGPGQGGYGYTF,TGTGCCAGCAGCTTAGCGGGGCCGGGACAGGGAGGGTATGGCTACACCTTC
many,TRBV10-3,.,TRBJ1-1,CAISESGRENTEAFF,TGTGCCATCAGTGAGTCGGGACGGGAGAACACTGAAGCTTTCTTT
many,TRBV7-3,.,TRBJ2-1,CASSVGQEQFF,TGTGCCAGCAGCGTGGGTCAGGAGCAGTTCTTC
.,TRBV2,TRBD1,TRBJ1-2,CASSTPTGPNYGYTF,TGTGCCAGCAGCACCCCGACAGGGCCCAACTATGGCTACACCTTC
.,TRBV15,TRBD2,TRBJ2-2,CATSRARGTSGGAVDTGELFF,TGTGCCACCAGCAGAGCTCGCGGGACTAGCGGGGGGGCCGTGGACACCGGGGAGCTGTTTTTT
.,TRBV19,.,TRBJ1-5,CATTRGGGGQPQHF,TGTGCCACTACCCGGGGGGGAGGCGGTCAGCCCCAGCATTTT
.,TRBV10-3,TRBD1,TRBJ1-6,CAISERQGDNSPLHF,TGTGCCATCAGTGAGAGACAGGGGGATAATTCACCCCTCCACTTT
.,TRBV15,TRBD2,TRBJ2-7,CATSRDRIAGLHEQYF,TGTGCCACCAGCAGAGATAGGATAGCGGGGCTACACGAGCAGTACTTC
.,TRBV7-2,.,TRBJ1-2,CASSLNLGLSGYTF,TGTGCCAGCAGCTTAAATCTGGGGCTGAGTGGCTACACCTTC
few,TRBV3-1,.,TRBJ1-2,CASSQTTGGYGYTF,TGTGCCAGCAGCCAAACCACGGGGGGGTATGGCTACACCTTC
.,TRBV19,.,TRBJ2-7,CASVSGSMSYEQYF,TGTGCCAGTGTATCCGGGAGTATGTCCTACGAGCAGTACTTC